One and the same sample provided the 20 T cell receptor beta chains below, sequenced in a study of cytomegalovirus exposure and HLA in healthy donors. PCR involved 60 Vbeta and 13 Jbeta primers. Using immunoSEQ multiplex PCR, the repertoire was profiled, and TCRdb retains in-frame clones only, with some absent. The table lists 160,000 or so clones, 60% to 80% of them singletons. Sample: PBMCs. The receptors stem from a man aged 18 to 29 in good health and CMV-seropositive.

This clone was detected a few times. J is TRBJ2-7 and V is TRBV19, with 7 positions matching TRBD2. CDR1 is LNHDA, CDR2 SQIVND, per germline (reference sequence). The V and J ends lost 3 bases and 4 bases, in that order; junction bases with no gene match: 9. The CDR3 runs 15 residues. In nucleotides, the CDR3 is TGTGCCAGTAGTATTCGAGTTCTAGCGGTTTACGAGCAGTACTTC. Translation gives CASSIRVLAVYEQYF.

The DNA for the CDR3 is TGTGCCAGCAGCCCCTGGGGAGGCAGCCTGAACACCGGGGAGCTGTTTTTT. This codes for CASSPWGGSLNTGELFF. The rearrangement joins TRBV9 to TRBJ2-2; D might be TRBD2 (6 bases). V lost 4 bases, J lost 1 base, and 17 bases lay in between. Germline CDR1 and CDR2: SGDLS and YYNGEE. The length of the CDR3 is 17 residues.

This clone occurred once. The CDR3 sequence: CASSKVGHHSSYEQYF. For the CDR3, the DNA is TGTGCCAGCAGCAAAGTGGGCCACCACAGCTCCTACGAGCAGTACTTC. V gene TRBV21-1 combines with J gene TRBJ2-7; the table gives TRBD1 as D, unverified against the DNA. TRBV21-1 is an annotated pseudogene. This CDR3 contains 16 residues.

This clone was counted only a few times. The chain is built from TRBV19 and TRBJ2-2; D might be TRBD2 (5 bases). Trimming took off 1 base at V and 4 bases at J, with 10 bases between the two ends. This CDR3 region has 15 residues. Germline V lookup: CDR1 LNHDA, CDR2 SQIVND (reference sequence). The CDR3, as DNA: TGTGCCAGTAGTATAGGAGGGAGTGGCACCGGGGAGCTGTTTTTT. Protein: CASSIGGSGTGELFF.

The chain is built from TRBV27 and TRBJ1-1; possibly TRBD1 for D (6 bases). The ends were cut back, 3 bases at V and 0 bases at J, with 14 bases in the middle. Germline CDR1 reads MNHEY; CDR2 reads SMNVEV (reference sequence). CDR3 length equals 16 residues. This CDR3 is CASSFLRGGMNTEAFF. The CDR3 DNA is TGTGCCAGCAGTTTTTTAAGGGGGGGGATGAACACTGAAGCTTTCTTT.

J is TRBJ1-3 and V is TRBV19; D is undetermined. Trimming shortened V by 5 bases and J by 3 bases, and 17 bases separated the two germline ends. The CDR3 has 16 amino acids. The germline CDR1 and CDR2 sequences are LNHDA and SQIVND (reference sequence). Here the CDR3 DNA reads TGTGCCAGTAGTGTGACCGCCGGGATGCGTGGAAACACCATATATTTT. This gives the protein CASSVTAGMRGNTIYF. The full variable domain, rest sourced from reference TRBV19 and TRBJ1-3, is DGGITQSPKYLFRKEGQNVTLSCEQNLNHDAMYWYRQDPGQGLRLIYYSQIVNDFQKGDIAEGYSVSREKKESFPLTVTSAQKNPTAFYLCASSVTAGMRGNTIYFGEGSWLTVV.

The chain links TRBV7-2 to TRBJ2-1, with 10 nucleotides matching TRBD2. V dropped 5 bases and J dropped 7; count of bases not matched to a gene: 11. The CDR3 runs to 16 residues. Per the germline V gene, CDR1 is SGHTA and CDR2 is FQGNSA. The CDR3 DNA sequence: TGTGCCAGCAGCCCAAGACGGCTAGCGGGGGCAAATGAGCAGTTCTTC. Translated, it gives CASSPRRLAGANEQFF.

The rearrangement uses TRBV9 and TRBJ2-5, with TRBD1 identical over 9 bases. The CDR3 consists of 18 residues. V trimming: 3 bases; J trimming: 5 bases; junction bases outside the gene matches: 17. Looked up from germline, CDR1 is SGDLS and CDR2 is YYNGEE. CDR3 in DNA: TGTGCCAGCAGCGAGGGTACCCCTAGGGGACAGGGTTCGGAGACCCAGTACTTC. Translated, it gives CASSEGTPRGQGSETQYF.

The chain employs TRBV7-9 and TRBJ2-6; 11 bases map to TRBD1. The CDR3 is 17 amino acids. The J segment lost 2 bases and the V segment lost 6 bases, leaving 6 bases of the junction unmatched. The germline CDR1 and CDR2 sequences are SEHNR and FQNEAQ (reference sequence). As DNA, the CDR3 is TGTGCCAGCAGTTCCCGGACAGGGGGCGCTGGGGCCAACGTCCTGACTTTC. Residues: CASSSRTGGAGANVLTF.

This chain uses TRBV10-3 with TRBJ2-2, with 13 nucleotides matching TRBD2. The CDR3 has 18 amino acids. V lost 2 bases, J lost 1 base, and 4 bases stayed unmatched. Germline loops: CDR1 ENHRY, CDR2 SYGVKD. The CDR3 protein is CAISERGLAGLNTGELFF. The CDR3 DNA sequence: TGTGCCATCAGTGAGAGGGGACTAGCGGGACTGAACACCGGGGAGCTGTTTTTT.

V usage is TRBV5-1 and J usage is TRBJ2-2; possible D gene TRBD1, 5 bases. The CDR3 has 14 residues. In germline, CDR1 is SGHRS, CDR2 YFSETQ. The V end was cut by 4 bases, the J end by 3 bases, with 10 bases between. CDR3 residues: CASSADIYTGELFF. DNA of the CDR3: TGCGCCAGCAGCGCGGACATATACACCGGGGAGCTGTTTTTT.

This chain joins TRBV27 and TRBJ2-7; the D gene is possibly TRBD2 (7 bases). The CDR3 totals 16 residues. Germline V gene data show CDR1 as MNHEY and CDR2 as SMNVEV (reference sequence). Deletions cut 8 bases from V and 5 bases from J, with 25 bases between. CDR3 DNA sequence: TGTGCCAGCCGTAGTTGGGGGGGGCAACTTAAGGACGAGCAGTACTTC. Its protein is CASRSWGGQLKDEQYF.

This sequence joins TRBV29-1 and TRBJ1-1; 8 positions match TRBD1. Germline V gives CDR1 SQVTM, CDR2 ANQGSEA. This CDR3 has 14 residues. The V and J ends lost 7 bases and 0 bases, in that order; junction bases with no gene match: 7. CDR3 bases: TGCAGCGCTGACAGGGGTGGAATGAACACTGAAGCTTTCTTT. Amino acid sequence: CSADRGGMNTEAFF.

This chain connects TRBV2 to TRBJ1-4; 8 bases fit TRBD1. The trim removed 3 bases at V and 8 bases at J, leaving 5 bases unmatched. Germline CDR1 is SNHLY and CDR2 is FYNNEI. The CDR3 consists of 14 residues. Written as DNA, the CDR3 is TGTGCCAGCAGTGACAGGGGGCTTCACGAAAAACTGTTTTTT. Amino acid sequence: CASSDRGLHEKLFF.

This clone occurred a few times. The chain carries TRBV11-2 and TRBJ2-2, with a weak D call TRBD1 (5 bases). The germline V gene encodes CDR1 SGHAT and CDR2 FQNNGV. The V end lost 2 bases, the J end lost 3 bases, and 16 bases lay between the germline ends. The CDR3 length is 17 residues. The CDR3 loop reads CASSLLNFDSYTGELFF. CDR3 DNA: TGTGCCAGCAGCTTACTGAACTTTGACAGCTACACCGGGGAGCTGTTTTTT.

This chain links TRBV11-3 with TRBJ2-3; D gene uncertain. The CDR3 length is 14 residues. Germline V gene lookup returns CDR1 SGHNT and CDR2 YENEEA. V was cut by 3 bases and J by 5 bases, with 12 bases left in between. The CDR3 reads CASSLASGVDTQYF. The CDR3 DNA is TGTGCCAGCAGCTTGGCTTCGGGTGTAGATACGCAGTATTTT.

The rearrangement joins TRBV6-5 to TRBJ1-4; a possible D gene is TRBD1 (6 bases). CDR3 length equals 15 residues. Trimming pared 4 bases from V and 0 bases from J, leaving 9 bases between. The germline gives CDR1 MNHEY, CDR2 SVGAGI. CDR3 protein: CASSFTGSTNEKLFF. CDR3 in DNA: TGTGCCAGCAGTTTTACAGGGTCAACTAATGAAAAACTGTTTTTT.

In this sample, this clone turned up a few times. The chain links TRBV6-5 to TRBJ2-7, with 12 bases lining up with TRBD2. Germline V gene data show CDR1 as MNHEY and CDR2 as SVGAGI. This CDR3 comprises 14 residues. Trimming cost V 6 bases and J 5 bases; bases outside gene matches: 5. The CDR3 sequence: CASSPGLAGNEQYF. The CDR3 bases are TGTGCCAGCAGCCCCGGACTAGCGGGAAACGAGCAGTACTTC.

This chain joins TRBV29-1 and TRBJ2-5; perhaps TRBD1 as D (7 bases). Between the trimmed V and J ends, which lost 4 bases and 4 bases, there was a span of 10 bases. The CDR3 spans 12 residues. Germline CDR1 SQVTM, CDR2 ANQGSEA. The CDR3 sequence is CSVGQGGETQYF. CDR3 DNA: TGCAGCGTTGGACAGGGAGGAGAGACCCAGTACTTC.

V usage is TRBV21-1 and J usage is TRBJ1-1. TRBV21-1 is designated a pseudogene. The CDR3 totals 16 residues. CDR3 region: CASSKESVWIGERAFF. The CDR3 nucleotides read TGTGCCAGCAGCAAAGAGTCAGTTTGGATTGGGGAGCGAGCTTTCTTT.